These 14 T cell receptor beta chains were all obtained from the same sample, sequenced in a study of T cell repertoires in cytomegalovirus infection (dated by TCRdb to the late 2010s). The sample's treatment or condition label, in plain terms: in vitro stimulation with specific CMV peptide epitopes to enrich CMV-specific T cells. For these TCRs, the target antigens are not known. Sequencing relied on an Illumina HiSeq 1500. Starting from the raw public reads, TCRdb applied fastp trimming at Q25, assembled clones with MiXCR and retained in-frame beta chains. Every CDR3 protein is listed once, alongside the most common genes and DNA of its rows. The sample table records tens of thousands of distinct CDR3 sequences; approximately 22% of these occur just once. The ten most abundant clones make up about 66% of the sample. The source material was CD8+ T cells from cultured PBMCs, sampled from culture after CMV antigen stimulation. The source is a human donor in good health (CMV status not recorded). Some clones in this sample may be carry-over from other donors' samples.

The chain uses TRBV12-3 or TRBV12-4 and TRBJ1-5; D remains ambiguous. The CDR3 has 13 amino acids. V lost 5 bases and J 2 bases, leaving 7 bases between the germline ends. The CDR3 region is CASSEFGNQPQHF. The CDR3 nucleotides are TGTGCCAGCAGTGAATTCGGCAATCAGCCCCAGCATTTT.

This clonotype has a handful of counts. The V call is TRBV19, the J call TRBJ2-7, with D possibly TRBD1 on 5 matching bases. The length of the CDR3 is 14 residues. Trimming shortened V by 6 bases and J by 2 bases, and 14 bases separated the two germline ends. Germline V gene sequence: CDR1 LNHDA, CDR2 SQIVND (reference sequence). Here the CDR3 DNA reads TGTGCCAGTAGCCCACCGGACATTACCTACGAGCAGTACTTC. Encoded protein: CASSPPDITYEQYF.

This clonotype was seen a few times. The V and J genes are TRBV4-1 and TRBJ1-2, with D unresolved. Germline V lookup: CDR1 MGHRA, CDR2 YSYEKL. CDR3 length: 15 residues. V lost 3 bases and J lost 0, with 11 bases in between. This CDR3 reads CASSQAAQPNYGYTF. The CDR3 DNA reads as TGCGCCAGCAGCCAGGCGGCGCAGCCTAACTATGGCTACACCTTC.

This clonotype was counted many times. The chain has TRBV4-1 and TRBJ2-5; tentatively, D is TRBD1 or TRBD2 (7 bases each). CDR1 MGHRA and CDR2 YSYEKL come from the germline V gene. V dropped 1 base and J dropped 2 bases, with 14 bases sitting between them. This CDR3 region has 16 residues. CDR3 sequence reads: CASSQGGGTDQETQYF. The CDR3 coding sequence is TGCGCCAGCAGCCAAGGGGGGGGGACAGATCAAGAGACCCAGTACTTC.

A few counts support this clonotype. The gene calls are TRBV11-2 and TRBJ1-5; 8 bases line up with TRBD1. The junction had 8 bases not matched to a gene; V was cut back by 5 bases and J by 5 bases. Germline CDR1 reads SGHAT; CDR2 reads FQNNGV. This CDR3 contains 15 residues. The CDR3 sequence is CASSLTGGAHQPQHF. In DNA, the CDR3 is TGTGCCAGCAGCCTAACAGGGGGGGCACATCAGCCCCAGCATTTT.

The table lists this clonotype with a few counts. V gene TRBV4-1 combines with J gene TRBJ1-2; unclear D gene. Trimming pared 1 base from V and 3 bases from J, leaving 9 bases between. The germline V gene encodes CDR1 MGHRA and CDR2 YSYEKL. The CDR3 has 14 amino acids. DNA of the CDR3: TGCGCCAGCAGCCAAGCGGGGAGCTACTATGGCTACACCTTC. Encoded protein: CASSQAGSYYGYTF.

This chain joins TRBV6-5 and TRBJ2-2; 8 nucleotides align to TRBD1. From germline, CDR1 is MNHEY and CDR2 SVGAGI. After removal of 2 bases from V and 0 bases from J, the junction contained 5 bases not matched to a gene. The CDR3 runs to 17 residues. The CDR3 DNA sequence: TGTGCCAGCAGTTACGAGGGACAGGCGCCGAACACCGGGGAGCTGTTTTTT. Translated, it gives CASSYEGQAPNTGELFF.

This clonotype was detected a few times. The chain joins TRBV7-6 to TRBJ1-1; D is unclear. Trimming stripped 0 bases from V and 3 bases from J, with 5 bases between. This CDR3 comprises 13 residues. Looked up from germline, CDR1 is SGHVS and CDR2 is FNYEAQ. The CDR3 reads CASSLAQHTEAFF. The CDR3 DNA follows: TGTGCCAGCAGCTTAGCACAGCACACTGAAGCTTTCTTT.

This clonotype occurred a few times. The chain is built from TRBV5-1 and TRBJ2-7; TRBD1 agrees at 7 bases. Germline-derived CDR1 and CDR2 are SGHRS and YFSETQ. There are 14 residues in the CDR3. Unmatched junction bases numbered 6, after V lost 5 bases and J lost 1 base. The CDR3 protein is CASRLRQGSYEQYF. CDR3 DNA: TGCGCCAGCAGACTTAGACAGGGATCCTACGAGCAGTACTTC.

The CDR3 DNA reads as TGTGCCAGCAGTCCCCGGGGCCGCTATGGCTACACCTTC. Translation: CASSPRGRYGYTF. The V call is TRBV2, the J call TRBJ1-2; D is possibly TRBD1 (5 bases). The CDR3 loop spans 13 amino acids. V was pared by 5 bases and J by 4 bases, with 11 bases between. Per the germline V gene, CDR1 is SNHLY and CDR2 is FYNNEI.

This chain joins TRBV7-8 and TRBJ2-3, with 7 bases that match TRBD2. The CDR3 contains 16 residues. Germline loops: CDR1 SGHVS, CDR2 FQNEAQ. The J segment lost 6 bases and the V segment lost 5 bases, leaving 14 bases of the junction unmatched. The CDR3: CASSPANEGRGDTQYF. CDR3 coding DNA: TGTGCCAGCAGCCCGGCGAACGAAGGGAGGGGCGATACGCAGTATTTT.

The chain employs TRBV7-2 and TRBJ2-4, with a weak D call TRBD2 (5 bases). The CDR3 sequence is 19 residues long. The V gene's germline CDR1 is SGHTA and CDR2 FQGNSA. The V and J ends lost 4 bases and 0 bases respectively, with 22 bases between them. The CDR3 DNA reads TGTGCCAGCAGCTCGGACTCCACCTACGACGCTCGAGCCAAAAACATTCAGTACTTC. It is translated as CASSSDSTYDARAKNIQYF.

Turning to this clonotype: A much larger clone is a single base away; this may be a read error. This rearrangement joins TRBV12-3 or TRBV12-4 to TRBJ1-1; D unresolved. The CDR3 runs to 14 residues. Trimming left V 3 bases short and J 0 bases short, with 8 bases between. CDR3 loop: CASSFGRMNTEAFF. The DNA for the CDR3 is TGTGCCAGCAGTTTTGGGCGAATGAACACTGAAGCTTTCTTT.

The chain uses TRBV4-3 and TRBJ1-2, with unresolved D. Germline CDR1 LGHNA, CDR2 YSLEER. There are 13 residues in the CDR3. Trimming took off 4 bases at V and 5 bases at J, with 11 bases between the two ends. CDR3 sequence reads: CASSPGSGYGYTF. Here the CDR3 DNA reads TGCGCCAGCAGCCCGGGGTCGGGGTATGGCTACACCTTC.